This T cell receptor (beta chain) was sequenced in a study of shared clonotypes between healthy human individuals. Across the study: Those who served as donors were two women and three men between the ages of 18 and 49. Per-donor plates numbered three CD4 naive, three CD4 memory, two CD8 naive and one CD8 memory.

A note on this clone: Its antigen is as yet unknown.

V lost 3 bases and J lost 5; bases outside the gene matches: 4. The germline gives CDR1 SEHNR, CDR2 FQNEAQ (reference sequence). The CDR3 runs to 15 residues. General study points: Generation probabilities were higher for clonotypes shared across all four sorted-subset donors than for unshared ones.

Only in-frame clones appear in the TCRdb table, and some are missing; sequencing was by immunoSEQ multiplex PCR. Of about 1.5 million clones listed, around 98% are singletons. This TCR derives from a man younger than 40 in good health. The rearrangement links TRBV7-9 to TRBJ2-2; the match to TRBD1 covers 9 bases. The sample taken for sequencing was naive CD4+ T cells sorted from blood. As to subset: CD45RA+ positively selected. This chain's CDR3 is CASSFRDRATGELFF. As DNA, the CDR3 is TGTGCCAGCAGCTTCCGGGACAGGGCTACCGGGGAGCTGTTTTTT.